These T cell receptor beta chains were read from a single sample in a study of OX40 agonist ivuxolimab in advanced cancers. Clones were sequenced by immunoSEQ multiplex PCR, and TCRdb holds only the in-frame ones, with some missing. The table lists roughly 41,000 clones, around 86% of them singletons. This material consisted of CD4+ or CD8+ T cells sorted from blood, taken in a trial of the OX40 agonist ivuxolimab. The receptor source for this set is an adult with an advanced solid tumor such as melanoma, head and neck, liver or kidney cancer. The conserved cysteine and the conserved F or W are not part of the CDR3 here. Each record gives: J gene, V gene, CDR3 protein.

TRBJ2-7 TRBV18 ASSPRQGAADEQY
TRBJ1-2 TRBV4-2 ASSDREGGNYGYT
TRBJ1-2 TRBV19 ASSIGNPGTVYGYT
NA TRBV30 ACITGQYLGEQY
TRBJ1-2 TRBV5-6 ASSLASGNYGYT
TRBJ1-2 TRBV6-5 ASSYLPDENYGYT
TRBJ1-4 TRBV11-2 ASSSPGAGEKLF
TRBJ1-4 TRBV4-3 ASSQGTLAGVGTNEKLF
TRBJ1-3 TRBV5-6 ASSLWGRLLSGNTIY
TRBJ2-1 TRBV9 ASSVAPAASEGNEQF
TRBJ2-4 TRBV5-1 ASSLEAPKNIQY
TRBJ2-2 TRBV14 ASSQMGVAGELF
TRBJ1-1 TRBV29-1 SVTGVGTEAF
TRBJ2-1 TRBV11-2 ASSLGVLAGSYNEQF
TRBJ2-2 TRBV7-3 ASSRRTGELF
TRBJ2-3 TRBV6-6 ASRPTGGVGTDTQY
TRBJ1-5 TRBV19 ASSIEPLGYSNQPQH
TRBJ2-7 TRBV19 ASSIPGYEQY
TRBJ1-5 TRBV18 ASSPGQGSNQPQH
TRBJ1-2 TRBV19 ASSIGGTGLLNYGYT
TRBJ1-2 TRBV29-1 SVPHGNYGYT
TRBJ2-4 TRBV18 ASSPRQGRSEKNIQY
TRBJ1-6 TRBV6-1 ASSESTGDSPLH
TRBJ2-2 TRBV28 ASSQGPGFTGELF
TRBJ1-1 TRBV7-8 ASSLGPTGFTEAF
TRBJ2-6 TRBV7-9 ASSLRDRGNGAGANVLT
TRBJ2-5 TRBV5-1 ASSRGTIFQETQY
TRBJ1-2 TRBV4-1 ASSQDPANYGYT
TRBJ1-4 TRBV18 ASSPELGSEKLF
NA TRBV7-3 ASSLTKDWLGEPYEQY
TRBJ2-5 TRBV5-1 ASSLADREQETQY
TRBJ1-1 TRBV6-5 ASSYSRGRPNTEAF
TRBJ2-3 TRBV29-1 SAPDRGLAGVTDTQY
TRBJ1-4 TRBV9 ASSPGTGLEKLF
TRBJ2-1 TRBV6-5 ASSYPTSGGPGEQF
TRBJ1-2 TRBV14 ASSQGQGGNYGYT
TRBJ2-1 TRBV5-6 ASSLQGREQF
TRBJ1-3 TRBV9 ASAQGGESGNTIY
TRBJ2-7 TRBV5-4 ASSLAGTYEQY
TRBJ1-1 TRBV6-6 ASSYEGNTEAF
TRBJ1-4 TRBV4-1 ASSQDTGAGDEKLF
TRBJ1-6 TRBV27 ASRDRGSYNSPLH
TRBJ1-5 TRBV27 ASSSQGLPNQPQH
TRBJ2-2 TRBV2 ASRGSGELF
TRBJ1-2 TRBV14 ASSRDRVYGYT
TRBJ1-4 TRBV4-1 ASSSPTGGQGKEKLF